Following are 24 T cell receptor beta chains from one sample sequenced in a study of shared T cell receptors in the human thymus. TCRdb's copy holds only in-frame clones and misses some; the assay was immunoSEQ multiplex PCR. There are 720,000 or so clones in the sample; approximately 83% occur only once, and 0.0095% to 0.011% lies in the top ten. The sample was also reused in another study, on human thymus T cells.

The sequencing input was thymocytes. The receptor set was obtained from a girl in the first two years of life with a congenital heart defect.

This rearrangement joins TRBV6-4 to TRBJ2-3; TRBD2 is a possible D gene (6 bases). The CDR3 extends over 13 amino acids. Germline V gene data show CDR1 as MRHNA and CDR2 as SNTAGT. V lost 6 bases, J lost 4 bases, and 11 bases lay in between. CDR3 sequence: CASSFPGADTQYF. CDR3 sequence (DNA): TGTGCCAGCAGCTTCCCGGGGGCAGATACGCAGTATTTT.

The chain is built from TRBV7-9 and TRBJ2-5; 7 nucleotides agree with TRBD2. With 8 bases clipped from V and 4 bases from J, the junction kept 10 bases outside the gene matches. The CDR3 runs 14 residues. Germline lookup yields CDR1 SEHNR and CDR2 FQNEAQ (reference sequence). CDR3 region: CASPGAGDGETQYF. CDR3 in DNA: TGTGCCAGCCCCGGGGCGGGGGACGGAGAGACCCAGTACTTC.

V and J are TRBV2 and TRBJ1-1, with 7 bases fitting TRBD1. The trim removed 10 bases at V and 1 base at J, leaving 3 bases unmatched. CDR1 and CDR2 from the germline V gene are SNHLY and FYNNEI. The CDR3 has 12 residues. CDR3 sequence: CATRTGNTEAFF. Written as DNA, the CDR3 is TGTGCCACTAGGACAGGGAACACTGAAGCTTTCTTT.

The chain uses TRBV7-3 and TRBJ1-1, with 7 bases lining up with TRBD1. After removal of 4 bases from V and 5 bases from J, the junction contained 4 bases not matched to a gene. Germline lookup yields CDR1 SGHTA and CDR2 FQGTGA. The CDR3 sequence is 13 residues long. The CDR3, as DNA: TGTGCCAGCAGCTCACGCAGGGGGACTGAAGCTTTCTTT. Its protein product is CASSSRRGTEAFF.

The gene calls are TRBV14 and TRBJ2-3, with 12 bases lining up with TRBD1. CDR1 SGHDN and CDR2 FVKESK come from the germline V gene. After removal of 4 bases from V and 5 bases from J, the junction contained 16 bases not matched to a gene. The CDR3 runs 19 residues. As DNA, the CDR3 is TGTGCCAGCAGCCCCTTACTCCACTGGGGACAGGGGGCCTTAGATACGCAGTATTTT. Protein: CASSPLLHWGQGALDTQYF.

The V call is TRBV2, the J call TRBJ1-3; no clear D gene. The V end lost 7 bases, the J end lost 0 bases, and 22 bases lay between the germline ends. Germline values: CDR1 SNHLY, CDR2 FYNNEI. The CDR3 contains 18 residues. CDR3 in amino acids: CASNQAGVRDNSGNTIYF. CDR3 bases: TGTGCCAGCAATCAGGCCGGGGTTAGGGATAACTCTGGAAACACCATATATTTT. The variable domain in full, completed from reference TRBV2 and TRBJ1-3, reads EPEVTQTPSHQVTQMGQEVILRCVPISNHLYFYWYRQILGQKVEFLVSFYNNEISEKSEIFDDQFSVERPDGSNFTLKIRSTKLEDSAMYFCASNQAGVRDNSGNTIYFGEGSWLTVV.

The CDR3 coding sequence is TGCGCCAGCTCCCCGGGGGGCAACTACAATGAGCAGTTCTTC. Translated: CASSPGGNYNEQFF. The rearrangement links TRBV5-1 to TRBJ2-1; maybe TRBD2 (7 bases). This CDR3 spans 14 amino acids. The V end was cut by 7 bases, the J end by 3 bases, with 14 bases between. Germline CDR1 is SGHRS and CDR2 is YFSETQ.

The CDR3 DNA reads as TGTGCCAGTAGTATCGGAGGCAGCGGGGGGGCGAGGGGAACAGATACGCAGTATTTT. Protein sequence: CASSIGGSGGARGTDTQYF. V usage is TRBV19 and J usage is TRBJ2-3; TRBD2 matches at 10 bases. CDR3 length equals 19 residues. Germline CDR1 and CDR2: LNHDA and SQIVND (reference sequence). Trimming at V came to 3 bases and at J to 3 bases, leaving 15 bases not matched to a gene.

The V call is TRBV6-6, the J call TRBJ1-1; TRBD1 might be the D (5 bases). This CDR3 is 16 amino acids long. The V and J ends lost 2 bases and 1 base respectively, with 14 bases between them. CDR1 is MNHNY and CDR2 is SVGAGI in the germline V gene (reference sequence). This chain's CDR3 is CASSYEGENQNTEAFF. CDR3 bases: TGTGCCAGCAGTTACGAAGGGGAAAATCAGAACACTGAAGCTTTCTTT.

V usage is TRBV15 and J usage is TRBJ1-2; D perhaps matches TRBD1 (6 bases). From germline, CDR1 is LNHNV and CDR2 YYDKDF (reference sequence). The V and J ends lost 1 base and 0 bases respectively, with 18 bases between them. The CDR3 contains 18 residues. CDR3 residues: CATSRARDNNQTNYGYTF. The CDR3 bases are TGTGCCACCAGCAGAGCTAGGGACAACAACCAAACTAACTATGGCTACACCTTC.

V gene TRBV14 combines with J gene TRBJ2-6; TRBD1 matches at 11 bases. J was trimmed by 0 bases and V by 2 bases; bases with no gene match: 15. Germline values: CDR1 SGHDN, CDR2 FVKESK. The CDR3 spans 22 residues. In nucleotides, the CDR3 is TGTGCCAGCAGCCAATCCATCGCCTGGACAGGGGGCGTAGGCTCTGGGGCCAACGTCCTGACTTTC. Its protein product is CASSQSIAWTGGVGSGANVLTF.

Only a few counts were recorded for this clone. The J gene is TRBJ1-3, the V gene TRBV2; D is unclear. Germline V gene lookup returns CDR1 SNHLY and CDR2 FYNNEI. The CDR3 covers 12 residues. Trimming took off 6 bases at V and 4 bases at J, with 7 bases between the two ends. CDR3 region: CASRRVGNTIYF. CDR3 DNA sequence: TGTGCCAGCAGGAGGGTCGGAAACACCATATATTTT.

The rearrangement links TRBV14 to TRBJ2-3; 10 bases match TRBD2. The junction had 10 bases not matched to a gene; V was cut back by 5 bases and J by 2 bases. Germline lookup yields CDR1 SGHDN and CDR2 FVKESK. There are 17 residues in the CDR3. The CDR3 nucleotides read TGTGCCAGCAGCTCCCGCTTAGCGGGGGGCCACACAGATACGCAGTATTTT. As protein: CASSSRLAGGHTDTQYF. The full variable domain, its missing parts supplied by reference TRBV14 and TRBJ2-3, is EAGVTQFPSHSVIEKGQTVTLRCDPISGHDNLYWYRRVMGKEIKFLLHFVKESKQDESGMPNNRFLAERTGGTYSTLKVQPAELEDSGVYFCASSSRLAGGHTDTQYFGPGTRLTVL.

The chain recombines TRBV13 with TRBJ2-7, with D perhaps TRBD2 (5 bases). This CDR3 comprises 11 residues. V was cut by 5 bases and J by 6 bases, with 8 bases left in between. CDR1 is PRHDT and CDR2 is FYEKMQ in the germline V gene (reference sequence). This CDR3 reads CASSTRSEQYF. The DNA of the CDR3 is TGTGCCAGCAGCACTAGAAGCGAGCAGTACTTC.

In this sample, this clone turned up a few times. The V gene is TRBV7-9, the J gene TRBJ2-3; 9 bases map to TRBD2. J was trimmed by 3 bases and V by 5 bases; bases with no gene match: 12. Germline lookup yields CDR1 SEHNR and CDR2 FQNEAQ (reference sequence). The CDR3 sequence is 17 residues long. The CDR3 DNA reads as TGTGCCAGCAGCACTCTAGCGGGGAGCGCTACAACAGATACGCAGTATTTT. This sequence encodes CASSTLAGSATTDTQYF.

This CDR3 reads CASGLPRPDKNTEAFF. CDR3 coding DNA: TGTGCTAGTGGTTTGCCCCGTCCGGACAAGAACACTGAAGCTTTCTTT. The gene calls are TRBV12-5 and TRBJ1-1; TRBD1 is a possible D gene (5 bases). This CDR3 contains 16 residues. With 2 bases removed from V and 1 base from J, the gap between germline ends came to 14 bases. Germline assignment: CDR1 LGHNT and CDR2 FRNRAP.

V gene TRBV9 combines with J gene TRBJ1-2, with D possibly being TRBD1 (6 bases). V gave up 3 bases and J gave up 4 bases, with 31 bases separating them. Germline lookup yields CDR1 SGDLS and CDR2 YYNGEE. There are 20 residues in the CDR3. DNA for the CDR3: TGTGCCAGCAGCGCACTCCTCGGGGGGGCATCGGTCTCCAATCCCTATGGCTACACCTTC. Translating it yields CASSALLGGASVSNPYGYTF.

The V gene is TRBV29-1, the J gene TRBJ2-6; TRBD1 matches 9 bases. CDR3 length: 15 amino acids. The J segment lost 12 bases and the V segment lost 4 bases, leaving 13 bases of the junction unmatched. Germline CDR1 is SQVTM and CDR2 is ANQGSEA. The CDR3 nucleotides read TGCAGCGTTGTTACCCCGGGACAGGGTGAAGGCGTCCTGACTTTC. This translates into CSVVTPGQGEGVLTF.

The chain combines TRBV7-9 with TRBJ2-4; 7 bases match TRBD1. The J segment lost 2 bases and the V segment lost 1 base, leaving 8 bases of the junction unmatched. The CDR3 is made up of 17 amino acids. Germline CDR1 SEHNR, CDR2 FQNEAQ (reference sequence). The CDR3 region is CASSLEGGDGTKNIQYF. CDR3 DNA sequence: TGTGCCAGCAGCTTAGAAGGGGGCGACGGAACCAAAAACATTCAGTACTTC.

The rearrangement uses TRBV7-2 and TRBJ1-3, with 8 bases identical to TRBD1. Germline CDR1 SGHTA, CDR2 FQGNSA. CDR3 length equals 15 residues. V was clipped by 7 bases and J by 7 bases; unmatched bases: 12. CDR3: CASNPTDRVGNTIYF. In DNA form, the CDR3 reads TGTGCCAGCAACCCAACGGACAGGGTTGGGAACACCATATATTTT.

The gene calls are TRBV10-3 and TRBJ2-7; possible D gene TRBD2, 5 bases. Germline loops: CDR1 ENHRY, CDR2 SYGVKD. This CDR3 has 13 amino acids. Trimming took off 7 bases at V and 3 bases at J, with 13 bases between the two ends. CDR3 region: CAIKEGLFYEQYF. DNA for the CDR3: TGTGCCATCAAAGAGGGTCTTTTCTACGAGCAGTACTTC.

This chain's CDR3 is CASSPSGGAMDGYTF. The DNA for the CDR3 is TGTGCCAGCAGCCCAAGTGGGGGGGCGATGGATGGCTACACCTTC. This chain connects TRBV7-9 to TRBJ1-2, with D possibly TRBD1 on 6 matching bases. The V gene lost 5 bases and the J gene lost 6 bases, with 19 bases spanning the gap. From germline, CDR1 is SEHNR and CDR2 FQNEAQ (reference sequence). The CDR3 has 15 residues.

The rearrangement uses TRBV28 and TRBJ1-1; 8 bases match TRBD1. With 6 bases clipped from V and 0 bases from J, the junction kept 12 bases outside the gene matches. CDR3 size: 17 residues. Per germline, CDR1 MDHEN and CDR2 SYDVKM. In DNA form, the CDR3 reads TGTGCCAGCAGCACCCCCGACAGGGGACTACTGAACACTGAAGCTTTCTTT. It codes for CASSTPDRGLLNTEAFF. The variable domain in full, completed from reference TRBV28 and TRBJ1-1, reads DVKVTQSSRYLVKRTGEKVFLECVQDMDHENMFWYRQDPGLGLRLIYFSYDVKMKEKGDIPEGYSVSREKKERFSLILESASTNQTSMYLCASSTPDRGLLNTEAFFGQGTRLTVV.

The V call is TRBV2, the J call TRBJ1-5, with unresolved D. This CDR3 has 16 residues. V was shortened by 6 bases and J by 9 bases, with 24 bases between the two germline ends. The germline V gene has CDR1 SNHLY and CDR2 FYNNEI. The CDR3: CASSPSRGKSSWPQHF. Written as DNA, the CDR3 is TGTGCCAGCAGCCCTAGCCGGGGTAAGTCTTCATGGCCCCAGCATTTT. Full variable domain (rest looked up from reference TRBV2 and TRBJ1-5): EPEVTQTPSHQVTQMGQEVILRCVPISNHLYFYWYRQILGQKVEFLVSFYNNEISEKSEIFDDQFSVERPDGSNFTLKIRSTKLEDSAMYFCASSPSRGKSSWPQHFGDGTRLSIL.